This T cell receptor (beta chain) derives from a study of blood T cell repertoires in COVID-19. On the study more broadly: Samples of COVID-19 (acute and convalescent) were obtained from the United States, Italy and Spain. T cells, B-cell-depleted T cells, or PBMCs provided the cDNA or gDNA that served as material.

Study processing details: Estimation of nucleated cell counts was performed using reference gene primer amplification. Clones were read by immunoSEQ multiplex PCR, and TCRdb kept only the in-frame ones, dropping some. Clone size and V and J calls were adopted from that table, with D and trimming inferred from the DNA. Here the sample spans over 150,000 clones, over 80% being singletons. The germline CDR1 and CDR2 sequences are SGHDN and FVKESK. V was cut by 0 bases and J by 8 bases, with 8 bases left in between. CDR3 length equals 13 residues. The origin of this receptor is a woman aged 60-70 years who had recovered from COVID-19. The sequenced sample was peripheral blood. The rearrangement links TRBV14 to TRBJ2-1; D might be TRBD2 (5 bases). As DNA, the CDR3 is TGTGCCAGCAGCCAAGATAGGCGGGATGAGCAGTTCTTC. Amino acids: CASSQDRRDEQFF.